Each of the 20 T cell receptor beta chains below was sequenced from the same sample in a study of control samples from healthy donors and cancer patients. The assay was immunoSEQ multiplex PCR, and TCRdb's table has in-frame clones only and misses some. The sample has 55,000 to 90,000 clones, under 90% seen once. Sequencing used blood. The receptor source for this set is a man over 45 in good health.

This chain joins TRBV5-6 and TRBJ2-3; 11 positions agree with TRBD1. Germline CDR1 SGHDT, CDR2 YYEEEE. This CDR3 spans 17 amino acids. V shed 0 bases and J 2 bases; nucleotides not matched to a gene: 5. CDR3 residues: CASSLVRDRGTTDTQYF. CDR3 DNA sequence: TGTGCCAGCAGCTTGGTGAGGGACAGGGGGACCACAGATACGCAGTATTTT.

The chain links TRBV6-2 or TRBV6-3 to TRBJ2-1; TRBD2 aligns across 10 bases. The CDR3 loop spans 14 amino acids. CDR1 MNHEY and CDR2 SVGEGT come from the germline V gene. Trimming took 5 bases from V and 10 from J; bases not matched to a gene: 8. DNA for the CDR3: TGTGCCAGCAGTACCGGGACTAGCGTCCAGGAGCAGTTCTTC. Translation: CASSTGTSVQEQFF.

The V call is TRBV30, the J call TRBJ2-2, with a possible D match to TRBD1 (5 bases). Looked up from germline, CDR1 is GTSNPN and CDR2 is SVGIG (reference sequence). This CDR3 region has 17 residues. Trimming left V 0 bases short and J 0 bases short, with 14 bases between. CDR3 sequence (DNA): TGTGCCTGGAGTGTACTTTTAAGGGGCGCGAACACCGGGGAGCTGTTTTTT. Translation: CAWSVLLRGANTGELFF. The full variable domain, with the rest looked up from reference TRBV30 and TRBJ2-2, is SQTIHQWPATLVQPVGSPLSLECTVEGTSNPNLYWYRQAAGRGLQLLFYSVGIGQISSEVPQNLSASRPQDRQFILSSKKLLLSDSGFYLCAWSVLLRGANTGELFFGEGSRLTVL.

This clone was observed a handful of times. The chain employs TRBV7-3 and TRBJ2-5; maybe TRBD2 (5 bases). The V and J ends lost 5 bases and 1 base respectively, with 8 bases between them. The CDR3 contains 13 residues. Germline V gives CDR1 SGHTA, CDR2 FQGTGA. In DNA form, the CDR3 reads TGTGCCAGCAGCGCAAGCGGCCAAGAGACCCAGTACTTC. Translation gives CASSASGQETQYF.

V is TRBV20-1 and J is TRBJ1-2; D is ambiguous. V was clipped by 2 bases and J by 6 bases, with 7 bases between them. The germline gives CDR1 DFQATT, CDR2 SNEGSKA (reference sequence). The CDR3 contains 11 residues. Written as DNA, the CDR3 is TGCAGTGCTAGATCCTTAAATGGCTACACCTTC. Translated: CSARSLNGYTF.

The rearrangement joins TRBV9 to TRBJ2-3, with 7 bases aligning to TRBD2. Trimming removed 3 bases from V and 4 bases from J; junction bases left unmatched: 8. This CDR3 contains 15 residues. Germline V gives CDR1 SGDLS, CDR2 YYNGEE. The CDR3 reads CASSARLAQADTQYF. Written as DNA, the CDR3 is TGTGCCAGCAGCGCCAGACTAGCTCAGGCAGATACGCAGTATTTT.

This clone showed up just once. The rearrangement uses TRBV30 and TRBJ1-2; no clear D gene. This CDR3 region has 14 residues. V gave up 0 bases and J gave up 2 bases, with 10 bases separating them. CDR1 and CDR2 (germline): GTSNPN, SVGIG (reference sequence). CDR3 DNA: TGTGCCTGGAGTGTAAGTAGGACCAACTATGGCTACACCTTC. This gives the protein CAWSVSRTNYGYTF.

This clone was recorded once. The CDR3 protein is CASSSRDSPFGGELFF. DNA for the CDR3: TGTGCCAGCAGCTCTCGGGACAGTCCATTCGGCGGGGAGCTGTTTTTT. This chain links TRBV7-2 with TRBJ2-2; 7 bases align to TRBD1. V was pared by 4 bases and J by 7 bases, with 12 bases of the junction left unmatched. The CDR3 totals 16 residues. CDR1 and CDR2 from the germline V gene are SGHTA and FQGNSA.

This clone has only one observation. The CDR3 loop is CASSVELRGDQTDTQYF. The CDR3 DNA reads as TGTGCCAGCAGCGTAGAACTGAGAGGGGACCAAACAGATACGCAGTATTTT. The rearrangement joins TRBV9 to TRBJ2-3; tentatively, D is TRBD1 or TRBD2 (5 bases each). The CDR3 sequence is 17 residues long. V was pared by 0 bases and J by 3 bases, with 17 bases between. Per germline, CDR1 SGDLS and CDR2 YYNGEE.

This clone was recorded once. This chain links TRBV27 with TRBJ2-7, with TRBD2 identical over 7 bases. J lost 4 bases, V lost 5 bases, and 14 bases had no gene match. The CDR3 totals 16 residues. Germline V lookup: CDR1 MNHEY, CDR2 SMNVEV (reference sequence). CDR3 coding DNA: TGTGCCAGCAGTCGCGGTTGGGCGGGAGATGGATACGAGCAGTACTTC. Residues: CASSRGWAGDGYEQYF.

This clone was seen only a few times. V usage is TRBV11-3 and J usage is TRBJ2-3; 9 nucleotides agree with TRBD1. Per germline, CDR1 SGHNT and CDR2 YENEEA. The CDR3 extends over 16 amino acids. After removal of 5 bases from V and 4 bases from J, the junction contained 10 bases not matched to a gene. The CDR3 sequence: CASSKRTGAGADTQYF. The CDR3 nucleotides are TGTGCCAGCAGCAAACGGACAGGGGCCGGCGCAGATACGCAGTATTTT.

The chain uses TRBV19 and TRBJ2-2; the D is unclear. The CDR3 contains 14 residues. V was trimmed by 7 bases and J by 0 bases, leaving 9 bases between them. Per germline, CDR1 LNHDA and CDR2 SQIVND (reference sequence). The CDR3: CASKNRPNTGELFF. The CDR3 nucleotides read TGTGCCAGTAAAAACCGCCCGAACACCGGGGAGCTGTTTTTT.

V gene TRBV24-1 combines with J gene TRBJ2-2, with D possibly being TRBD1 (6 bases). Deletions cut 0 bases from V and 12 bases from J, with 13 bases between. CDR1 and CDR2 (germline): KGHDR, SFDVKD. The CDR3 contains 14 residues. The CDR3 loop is CATSDLSGEEKLFF. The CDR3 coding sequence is TGTGCCACCAGTGATTTGTCAGGGGAAGAGAAGCTGTTTTTT.

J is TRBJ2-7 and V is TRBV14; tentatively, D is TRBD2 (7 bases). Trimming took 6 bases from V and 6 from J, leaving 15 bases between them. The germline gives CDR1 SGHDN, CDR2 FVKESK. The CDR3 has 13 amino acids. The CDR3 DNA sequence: TGTGCCAGCAGGCAAACCGGGGGGCTCGAGCAGTACTTC. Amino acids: CASRQTGGLEQYF.

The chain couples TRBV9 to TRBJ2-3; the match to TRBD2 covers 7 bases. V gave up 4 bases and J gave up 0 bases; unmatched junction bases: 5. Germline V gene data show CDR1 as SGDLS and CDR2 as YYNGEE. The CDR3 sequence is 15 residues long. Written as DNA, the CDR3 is TGTGCCAGCAGCTTTCGGGGGGTTAGCACAGATACGCAGTATTTT. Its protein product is CASSFRGVSTDTQYF. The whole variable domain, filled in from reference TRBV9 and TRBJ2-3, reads DSGVTQTPKHLITATGQRVTLRCSPRSGDLSVYWYQQSLDQGLQFLIQYYNGEERAKGNILERFSAQQFPDLHSELNLSSLELGDSALYFCASSFRGVSTDTQYFGPGTRLTVL.

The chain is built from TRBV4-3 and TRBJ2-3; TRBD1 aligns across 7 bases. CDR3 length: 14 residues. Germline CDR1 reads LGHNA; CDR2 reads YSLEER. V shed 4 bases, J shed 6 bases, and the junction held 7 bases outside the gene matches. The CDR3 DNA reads TGCGCCAGCAGCCCGAACAGGGGTGTTGATACGCAGTATTTT. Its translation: CASSPNRGVDTQYF.

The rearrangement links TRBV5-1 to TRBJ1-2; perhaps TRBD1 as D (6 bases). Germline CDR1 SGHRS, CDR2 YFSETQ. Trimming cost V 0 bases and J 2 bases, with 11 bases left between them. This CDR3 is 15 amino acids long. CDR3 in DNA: TGCGCCAGCAGCTTGGCAGGGGCCGCAAACTATGGCTACACCTTC. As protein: CASSLAGAANYGYTF.

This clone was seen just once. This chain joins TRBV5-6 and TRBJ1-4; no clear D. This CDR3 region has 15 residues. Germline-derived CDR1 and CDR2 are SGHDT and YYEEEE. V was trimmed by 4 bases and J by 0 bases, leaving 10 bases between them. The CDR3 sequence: CASSPWFTTNEKLFF. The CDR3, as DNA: TGTGCCAGCAGCCCCTGGTTTACAACTAATGAAAAACTGTTTTTT.

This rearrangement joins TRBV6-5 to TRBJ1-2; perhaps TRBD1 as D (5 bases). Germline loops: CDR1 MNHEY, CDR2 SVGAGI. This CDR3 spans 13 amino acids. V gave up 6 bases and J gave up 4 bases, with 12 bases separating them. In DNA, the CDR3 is TGTGCCAGCAGCGCTGGCAGGGTCTATGGCTACACCTTC. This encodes CASSAGRVYGYTF.

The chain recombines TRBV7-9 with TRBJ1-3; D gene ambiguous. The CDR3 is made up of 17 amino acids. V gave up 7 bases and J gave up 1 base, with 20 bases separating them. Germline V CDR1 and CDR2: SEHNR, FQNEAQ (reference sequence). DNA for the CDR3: TGTGCCAGCACCAGGATGGCAGGAGGCCGATCTGGAAACACCATATATTTT. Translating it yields CASTRMAGGRSGNTIYF. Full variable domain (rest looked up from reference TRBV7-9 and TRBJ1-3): DTGVSQNPRHKITKRGQNVTFRCDPISEHNRLYWYRQTLGQGPEFLTYFQNEAQLEKSRLLSDRFSAERPKGSFSTLEIQRTEQGDSAMYLCASTRMAGGRSGNTIYFGEGSWLTVV.